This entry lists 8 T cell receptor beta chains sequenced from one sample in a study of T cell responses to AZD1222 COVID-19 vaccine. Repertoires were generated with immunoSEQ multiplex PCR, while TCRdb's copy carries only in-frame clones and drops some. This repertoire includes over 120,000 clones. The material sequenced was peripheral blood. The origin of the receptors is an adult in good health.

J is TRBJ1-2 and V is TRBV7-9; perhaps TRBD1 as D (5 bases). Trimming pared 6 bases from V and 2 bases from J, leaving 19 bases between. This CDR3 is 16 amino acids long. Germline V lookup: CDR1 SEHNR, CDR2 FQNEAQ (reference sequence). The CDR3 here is CASRPSGQGWNYGYTF. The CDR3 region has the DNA TGTGCCAGCAGACCCAGCGGGCAGGGCTGGAACTATGGCTACACCTTC.

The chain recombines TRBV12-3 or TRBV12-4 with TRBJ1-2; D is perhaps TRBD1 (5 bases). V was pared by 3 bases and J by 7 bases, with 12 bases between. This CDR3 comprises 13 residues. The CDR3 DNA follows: TGTGCCAGCAGTTTTCTCGGGGGGTCTGGCTACACCTTC. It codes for CASSFLGGSGYTF.

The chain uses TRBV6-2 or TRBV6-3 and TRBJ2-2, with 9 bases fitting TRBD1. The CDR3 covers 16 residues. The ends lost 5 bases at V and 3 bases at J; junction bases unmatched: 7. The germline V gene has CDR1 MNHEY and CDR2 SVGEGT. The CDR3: CASSPPGTGHTGELFF. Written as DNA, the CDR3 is TGTGCCAGCAGTCCCCCGGGGACAGGGCACACCGGGGAGCTGTTTTTT.

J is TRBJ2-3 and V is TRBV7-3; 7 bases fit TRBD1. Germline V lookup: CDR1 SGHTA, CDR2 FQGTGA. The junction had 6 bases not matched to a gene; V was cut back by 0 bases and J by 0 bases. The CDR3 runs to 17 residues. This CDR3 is CASSLTSTGPSTDTQYF. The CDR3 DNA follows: TGTGCCAGCAGCTTAACGTCGACAGGGCCTAGCACAGATACGCAGTATTTT.

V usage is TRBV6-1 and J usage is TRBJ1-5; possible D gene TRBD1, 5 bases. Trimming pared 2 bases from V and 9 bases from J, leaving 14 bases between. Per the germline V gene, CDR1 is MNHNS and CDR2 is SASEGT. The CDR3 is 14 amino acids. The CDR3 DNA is TGTGCCAGCAGTGAATGGTTCAGGGTCGGGCCCCAGCATTTT. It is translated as CASSEWFRVGPQHF.

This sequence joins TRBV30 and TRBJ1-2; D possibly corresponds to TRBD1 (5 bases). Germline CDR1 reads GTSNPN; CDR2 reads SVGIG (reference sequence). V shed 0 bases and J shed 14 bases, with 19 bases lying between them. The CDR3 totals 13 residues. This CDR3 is CAWSVKFGTAQTF. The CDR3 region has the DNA TGTGCCTGGAGTGTAAAATTCGGGACGGCTCAAACCTTC.

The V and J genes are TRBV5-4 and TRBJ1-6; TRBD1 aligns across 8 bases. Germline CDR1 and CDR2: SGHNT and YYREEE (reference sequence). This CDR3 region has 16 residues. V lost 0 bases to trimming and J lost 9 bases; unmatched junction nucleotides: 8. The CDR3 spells CASSLAPAGGSSPLHF. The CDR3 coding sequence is TGTGCCAGCAGCTTGGCCCCCGCAGGGGGCTCTTCACCCCTCCACTTT. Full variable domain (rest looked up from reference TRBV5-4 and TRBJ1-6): ETGVTQSPTHLIKTRGQQVTLRCSSQSGHNTVSWYQQALGQGPQFIFQYYREEENGRGNFPPRFSGLQFPNYSSELNVNALELDDSALYLCASSLAPAGGSSPLHFGNGTRLTVT.

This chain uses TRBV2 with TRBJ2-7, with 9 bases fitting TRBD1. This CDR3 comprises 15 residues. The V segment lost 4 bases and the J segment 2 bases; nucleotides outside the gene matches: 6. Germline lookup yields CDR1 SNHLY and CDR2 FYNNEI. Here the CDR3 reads CASSVPGQGAYEQYF. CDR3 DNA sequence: TGTGCCAGCAGTGTGCCGGGACAGGGCGCCTACGAGCAGTACTTC.